A single sample gave rise to the 21 T cell receptor beta chains below, sequenced in a study of graft-versus-host responses after intestinal transplantation. No cognate antigen is known for these TCRs. The repertoire was sequenced with immunoSEQ multiplex PCR; TCRdb's copy has only in-frame clones and lacks some. Among more than 100,000 clones listed, roughly 95% were seen once. Sequenced here: unstimulated CD8+ T cells sorted from spleen or lymph node cells, sampled before intestinal transplant. These receptor sequences come from a human donor who received an intestinal transplant.

The rearrangement uses TRBV27 and TRBJ2-5; D is undetermined. Germline V gene sequence: CDR1 MNHEY, CDR2 SMNVEV (reference sequence). Trimming left V 6 bases short and J 2 bases short, with 19 bases between. This CDR3 is built from 16 residues. The CDR3 sequence is CASRLSAWGKQETQYF. CDR3 sequence (DNA): TGTGCCAGCAGACTCTCGGCGTGGGGTAAGCAAGAGACCCAGTACTTC.

The chain recombines TRBV5-1 with TRBJ2-7; weak D call: TRBD1 (6 bases). Looked up from germline, CDR1 is SGHRS and CDR2 is YFSETQ. The CDR3 consists of 15 residues. V was shortened by 0 bases and J by 0 bases, with 10 bases between the two germline ends. The CDR3 reads CASSLEGHFSYEQYF. For the CDR3, the DNA is TGCGCCAGCAGCTTGGAGGGACATTTCTCCTACGAGCAGTACTTC.

CDR3 loop: CATSIIPGQETQYF. The CDR3 region has the DNA TGTGCCACCAGCATCATTCCAGGGCAAGAGACCCAGTACTTC. The chain employs TRBV15 and TRBJ2-5, with a weak D call TRBD1 (5 bases). The length of the CDR3 is 14 residues. The germline V gene encodes CDR1 LNHNV and CDR2 YYDKDF (reference sequence). V gave up 4 bases and J gave up 2 bases, with 11 bases separating them.

The J gene is TRBJ1-1, the V gene TRBV2; D not certain. The germline CDR1 and CDR2 sequences are SNHLY and FYNNEI. Trimming pared 2 bases from V and 0 bases from J, leaving 10 bases between. The CDR3 has 15 amino acids. In DNA form, the CDR3 reads TGTGCCAGCAGTGAACTTCAAGCAGTGAACACTGAAGCTTTCTTT. This gives the protein CASSELQAVNTEAFF.

The V and J genes are TRBV4-3 and TRBJ2-7; weak D call: TRBD2 (5 bases). V was shortened by 4 bases and J by 0 bases, with 13 bases between the two germline ends. The germline V gene encodes CDR1 LGHNA and CDR2 YSLEER. This CDR3 has 15 amino acids. The CDR3 DNA sequence: TGCGCCAGCAGCCCGGCCGGCGGGCACTCCTACGAGCAGTACTTC. It encodes CASSPAGGHSYEQYF.

The chain couples TRBV25-1 to TRBJ2-1; TRBD2 matches at 7 bases. Germline CDR1 MGHDK, CDR2 SYGVNS. CDR3 length equals 18 residues. V lost 4 bases to trimming and J lost 3 bases; unmatched junction nucleotides: 15. The CDR3 DNA follows: TGTGCCAGCAGTGGAACAGATGAGGGGCGGGAGAGCTACAATGAGCAGTTCTTC. This sequence encodes CASSGTDEGRESYNEQFF.

The CDR3 loop is CASSSFRDRGLETEAFF. CDR3 nucleotides: TGTGCCAGCAGTTCGTTCCGGGACAGGGGGCTCGAAACTGAAGCTTTCTTT. J is TRBJ1-1 and V is TRBV27, with 12 nucleotides matching TRBD1. Germline CDR1 is MNHEY and CDR2 is SMNVEV (reference sequence). Unmatched junction bases numbered 11, after V lost 4 bases and J lost 5 bases. This CDR3 is built from 17 residues.

The J gene is TRBJ1-5, the V gene TRBV27, with D unclear. Germline V lookup: CDR1 MNHEY, CDR2 SMNVEV (reference sequence). Between the trimmed V and J ends, which lost 4 bases and 6 bases, there was a span of 7 bases. This CDR3 comprises 12 residues. The CDR3 coding sequence is TGTGCCAGCAGTTCCGGGTTTCAGCCCCAGCATTTT. Its translation is CASSSGFQPQHF.

The chain joins TRBV5-6 to TRBJ2-1, with 13 bases aligning to TRBD2. Germline loops: CDR1 SGHDT, CDR2 YYEEEE. The ends lost 2 bases at V and 10 bases at J; junction bases unmatched: 6. This CDR3 region has 15 residues. CDR3 coding DNA: TGTGCCAGCAGCTTAGGACTAGCGGGAGCTCGGGAGCAGTTCTTC. Translated: CASSLGLAGAREQFF. Based on the CDR3 plus reference TRBV5-6 and TRBJ2-1, the full variable domain is DAGVTQSPTHLIKTRGQQVTLRCSPKSGHDTVSWYQQALGQGPQFIFQYYEEEERQRGNFPDRFSGHQFPNYSSELNVNALLLGDSALYLCASSLGLAGAREQFFGPGTRLTVL.

V usage is TRBV5-6 and J usage is TRBJ1-5; TRBD1 agrees at 7 bases. CDR3 length equals 15 residues. The germline CDR1 and CDR2 sequences are SGHDT and YYEEEE. The ends lost 2 bases at V and 4 bases at J; junction bases unmatched: 6. The CDR3 sequence: CASSFTGQLNQPQHF. The CDR3 DNA sequence: TGTGCCAGCAGCTTTACGGGACAGCTGAATCAGCCCCAGCATTTT.

The chain joins TRBV28 to TRBJ2-7; D is unresolved. The CDR3 is 13 residues long. Trimming removed 5 bases at V and 5 bases at J, with 13 bases between. Germline CDR1 reads MDHEN; CDR2 reads SYDVKM. The DNA for the CDR3 is TGTGCCAGCAGTATGGGGTGGGCGGACGAGCAGTACTTC. Protein product: CASSMGWADEQYF.

This chain connects TRBV7-9 to TRBJ2-2, with unresolved D. The CDR3 extends over 14 amino acids. Germline assignment: CDR1 SEHNR and CDR2 FQNEAQ (reference sequence). V lost 2 bases and J 3 bases, leaving 7 bases between the germline ends. CDR3 DNA: TGTGCCAGCAGCTTACTTGGTGACACCGGGGAGCTGTTTTTT. Its protein product is CASSLLGDTGELFF.

In DNA, the CDR3 is TGTGCCACCAGCAGAGATCGTGGAAGAACCCGATCAGATACGCAGTATTTT. Translating it yields CATSRDRGRTRSDTQYF. The chain joins TRBV15 to TRBJ2-3; no clear D. The CDR3 has 17 amino acids. The germline V gene has CDR1 LNHNV and CDR2 YYDKDF (reference sequence). V dropped 0 bases and J dropped 4 bases, with 17 bases sitting between them.

This sequence joins TRBV11-2 and TRBJ2-5; D unresolved. The CDR3 contains 15 residues. CDR1 SGHAT and CDR2 FQNNGV come from the germline V gene. Trimming cost V 2 bases and J 3 bases, with 13 bases left between them. The CDR3 bases are TGTGCCAGCAGCTTAAATGTGGCTGGGGAAGAGACCCAGTACTTC. Amino acid sequence: CASSLNVAGEETQYF.

With regard to this clone: The sample holds other DNA sequences that translate to the same CDR3. This sequence joins TRBV11-2 and TRBJ2-1; unclear D gene. Deletions cut 4 bases from V and 3 bases from J, with 4 bases between. The V gene's germline CDR1 is SGHAT and CDR2 FQNNGV. CDR3 length: 12 residues. The CDR3 bases are TGTGCCAGCAGCTACAGCTACAATGAGCAGTTCTTC. Translated: CASSYSYNEQFF.

The V gene is TRBV19, the J gene TRBJ2-5; 11 nucleotides line up with TRBD2. The assigned J gene may be wrong: the sequence end matches TRBJ2-7 better. CDR3 length: 15 amino acids. The V gene's germline CDR1 is LNHDA and CDR2 SQIVND (reference sequence). This chain's CDR3 is CASSAGTSGSYEQYF. The CDR3 coding sequence is TGTGCCAGTAGTGCCGGGACTAGCGGCTCCTACGAGCAGTACTTC.

The V call is TRBV11-1, the J call TRBJ2-7; perhaps TRBD2 as D (5 bases). Trimming cost V 2 bases and J 2 bases, with 10 bases left between them. Germline-derived CDR1 and CDR2 are SGHAT and FQDESV (reference sequence). The CDR3 has 14 amino acids. CDR3 DNA sequence: TGTGCCAGCAGCTTAAAAGTCGGGGCCTACGAGCAGTACTTC. Translated, it gives CASSLKVGAYEQYF.

The V gene is TRBV11-2, the J gene TRBJ2-1; 9 nucleotides agree with TRBD2. CDR1 is SGHAT, CDR2 FQNNGV, per germline. This CDR3 contains 16 residues. J was trimmed by 7 bases and V by 2 bases; bases with no gene match: 9. CDR3 nucleotide sequence: TGTGCCAGCAGCTTAAATCGCGGGAGGGGGTGGAATGAGCAGTTCTTC. Translation gives CASSLNRGRGWNEQFF.

The rearrangement uses TRBV12-2 and TRBJ2-7; TRBD2 is taken as the D call from the table, unchecked against the DNA. TRBV12-2 is flagged as a pseudogene. The CDR3 runs 14 residues. CDR3 sequence reads: CASRLARHHYEQYF. CDR3 DNA: TGTGCAAGTCGCTTAGCGCGGCATCACTACGAGCAGTACTTC.

The chain has TRBV25-1 and TRBJ1-5; D might be TRBD1 (5 bases). This CDR3 has 14 residues. CDR1 is MGHDK and CDR2 is SYGVNS in the germline V gene. Trimming shortened V by 3 bases and J by 5 bases, and 11 bases separated the two germline ends. CDR3 residues: CASSDRQGYQPQHF. The CDR3 bases are TGTGCCAGCAGTGATCGGCAGGGCTATCAGCCCCAGCATTTT.

V and J are TRBV7-8 and TRBJ2-1; D is uncertain. Germline V gene sequence: CDR1 SGHVS, CDR2 FQNEAQ. This CDR3 region has 13 residues. The V end lost 4 bases, the J end lost 9 bases, and 13 bases lay between the germline ends. The CDR3 DNA sequence: TGTGCCAGCAGCTCTCCAACGGTAGTTGAGCAGTTCTTC. Translated: CASSSPTVVEQFF.